These 13 T cell receptor beta chains were sequenced from one sample in a study of OX40 agonist ivuxolimab in advanced cancers. Assay: immunoSEQ multiplex PCR; the TCRdb copy retains only in-frame clones and omits some. This sample yields 85,000 to 100,000 clones, of which 90% to 95% are seen a single time; 0.3% to 0.4% belongs to the top ten. The sequenced sample was CD4+ or CD8+ T cells sorted from blood, obtained in a trial of the OX40 agonist ivuxolimab. These receptors originate from an adult with an advanced solid tumor such as melanoma, head and neck, liver or kidney cancer.

This chain uses TRBV28 with TRBJ2-2; D might be TRBD1 (6 bases). This CDR3 region has 15 residues. The V end was cut by 6 bases, the J end by 5 bases, with 16 bases between. Germline CDR1 is MDHEN and CDR2 is SYDVKM. The CDR3, as DNA: TGTGCCAGCAGATCACAGGGAAGAAGAACCGGGGAGCTGTTTTTT. Translating it yields CASRSQGRRTGELFF.

V is TRBV30 and J is TRBJ1-4, with 10 bases lining up with TRBD1. The J segment lost 8 bases and the V segment lost 3 bases, leaving 6 bases of the junction unmatched. Germline CDR1 and CDR2: GTSNPN and SVGIG (reference sequence). The length of the CDR3 is 14 residues. CDR3 DNA: TGTGCCTGGAGCCCGGGACAGGGGCGAGAAAAACTGTTTTTT. As protein: CAWSPGQGREKLFF.

The chain uses TRBV18 and TRBJ2-3; 10 positions match TRBD2. V was pared by 2 bases and J by 4 bases, with 3 bases of the junction left unmatched. Germline CDR1 is KGHSH and CDR2 is LQKENI. The CDR3 is 15 residues long. CDR3 in amino acids: CASSPSLAGADTQYF. CDR3 bases: TGTGCCAGCTCACCAAGTCTAGCGGGAGCAGATACGCAGTATTTT. The whole variable domain, filled in from reference TRBV18 and TRBJ2-3, reads NAGVMQNPRHLVRRRGQEARLRCSPMKGHSHVYWYRQLPEEGLKFMVYLQKENIIDESGMPKERFSAEFPKEGPSILRIQQVVRGDSAAYFCASSPSLAGADTQYFGPGTRLTVL.

The chain combines TRBV11-3 with TRBJ2-1, with 13 positions matching TRBD2. Germline-derived CDR1 and CDR2 are SGHNT and YENEEA. The CDR3 loop spans 15 amino acids. The ends lost 5 bases at V and 6 bases at J; junction bases unmatched: 4. In DNA, the CDR3 is TGTGCCAGCAGCACCGGGACTAGCGGGGCCAATGAGCAGTTCTTC. Amino acid sequence: CASSTGTSGANEQFF.

This sequence joins TRBV6-5 and TRBJ2-7, with TRBD2 matching over 15 bases. V shed 6 bases and J 5 bases; nucleotides not matched to a gene: 5. This CDR3 comprises 15 residues. The germline CDR1 and CDR2 sequences are MNHEY and SVGAGI. The CDR3 DNA is TGTGCCAGCAGAGGACTAGCGGGAGGGTACAACGAGCAGTACTTC. Translated, it gives CASRGLAGGYNEQYF.

V usage is TRBV18 and J usage is TRBJ2-5, with 8 bases that match TRBD1. V dropped 3 bases and J dropped 4; count of bases not matched to a gene: 10. Germline V gene lookup returns CDR1 KGHSH and CDR2 LQKENI. The CDR3 spans 16 residues. CDR3 nucleotide sequence: TGTGCCAGCTCACCCTACGCAGGGGGCAAGGGAGAGACCCAGTACTTC. This gives the protein CASSPYAGGKGETQYF.

This clone was seen more than once but under ten times. The chain joins TRBV19 to TRBJ1-2; TRBD1 might be the D (5 bases). Between the trimmed V and J ends, which lost 8 bases and 7 bases, there was a span of 11 bases. The CDR3 loop spans 11 amino acids. Looked up from germline, CDR1 is LNHDA and CDR2 is SQIVND (reference sequence). CDR3 in amino acids: CASSSGFGYTF. DNA of the CDR3: TGTGCCAGTTCTTCAGGGTTTGGCTACACCTTC.

V gene TRBV29-1 combines with J gene TRBJ2-7; 11 bases map to TRBD2. The CDR3 has 16 amino acids. Germline CDR1 and CDR2: SQVTM and ANQGSEA. The V and J ends lost 5 bases and 6 bases, in that order; junction bases with no gene match: 15. The CDR3 reads CSVQRLAGRGGGEQYF. The CDR3 region has the DNA TGCAGCGTTCAACGACTAGCGGGAAGGGGAGGGGGCGAGCAGTACTTC.

The chain links TRBV28 to TRBJ2-3; TRBD1 matches at 11 bases. Germline V CDR1 and CDR2: MDHEN, SYDVKM. Trimming at V came to 8 bases and at J to 1 base, leaving 11 bases not matched to a gene. This CDR3 comprises 17 residues. DNA for the CDR3: TGTGCCAGCTTACCCACCCTGGGACAGGGGGGCACAGATACGCAGTATTTT. It codes for CASLPTLGQGGTDTQYF.

The chain joins TRBV30 to TRBJ2-5, with 7 bases identical to TRBD1. The CDR3 sequence is 14 residues long. Germline CDR1 and CDR2: GTSNPN and SVGIG (reference sequence). Trimming at V came to 0 bases and at J to 4 bases, leaving 5 bases not matched to a gene. The CDR3 sequence is CAWSVDRARETQYF. In DNA form, the CDR3 reads TGTGCCTGGAGTGTTGACAGGGCGCGAGAGACCCAGTACTTC.

The CDR3 reads CAWSTQGRGYTF. The CDR3 DNA is TGTGCCTGGAGTACGCAGGGCCGGGGCTACACCTTC. The rearrangement links TRBV30 to TRBJ1-2; TRBD1 might be the D (5 bases). Germline V gene lookup returns CDR1 GTSNPN and CDR2 SVGIG (reference sequence). The CDR3 consists of 12 residues. V was cut by 2 bases and J by 8 bases, with 12 bases left in between.

This clone was seen only once. The CDR3 bases are TGTGCCAGCAGTGGGAATAGCGGGAGGGCAGCAGATACGCAGTATTTT. Translating gives CASSGNSGRAADTQYF. The chain uses TRBV6-1 and TRBJ2-3, with 11 bases identical to TRBD2. With 4 bases clipped from V and 4 bases from J, the junction kept 7 bases outside the gene matches. The CDR3 has 16 residues. Per the germline V gene, CDR1 is MNHNS and CDR2 is SASEGT.

The V and J genes are TRBV4-2 and TRBJ1-5; 7 positions match TRBD1. V lost 4 bases and J lost 5; bases outside the gene matches: 8. Germline V lookup: CDR1 LGHNA, CDR2 YNFKEQ. This CDR3 contains 15 residues. The CDR3: CASSPTGTEDQPQHF. In nucleotides, the CDR3 is TGTGCCAGCAGCCCCACCGGGACAGAGGATCAGCCCCAGCATTTT.